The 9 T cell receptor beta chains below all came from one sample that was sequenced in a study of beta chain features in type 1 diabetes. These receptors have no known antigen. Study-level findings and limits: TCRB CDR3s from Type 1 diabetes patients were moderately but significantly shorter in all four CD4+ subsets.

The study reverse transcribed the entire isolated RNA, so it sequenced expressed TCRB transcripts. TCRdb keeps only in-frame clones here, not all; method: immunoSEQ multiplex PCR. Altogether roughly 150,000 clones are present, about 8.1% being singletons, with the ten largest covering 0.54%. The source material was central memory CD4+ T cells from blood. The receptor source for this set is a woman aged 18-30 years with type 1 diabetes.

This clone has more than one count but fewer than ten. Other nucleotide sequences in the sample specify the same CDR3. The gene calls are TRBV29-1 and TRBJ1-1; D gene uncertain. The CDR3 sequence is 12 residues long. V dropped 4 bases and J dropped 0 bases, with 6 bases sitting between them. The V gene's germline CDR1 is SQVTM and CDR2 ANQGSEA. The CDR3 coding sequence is TGCAGCGTTGGGCAGATGAACACTGAAGCTTTCTTT. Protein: CSVGQMNTEAFF. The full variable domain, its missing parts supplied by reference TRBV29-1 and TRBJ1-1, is SAVISQKPSRDICQRGTSLTIQCQVDSQVTMMFWYRQQPGQSLTLIATANQGSEATYESGFVIDKFPISRPNLTFSTLTVSNMSPEDSSIYLCSVGQMNTEAFFGQGTRLTVV.

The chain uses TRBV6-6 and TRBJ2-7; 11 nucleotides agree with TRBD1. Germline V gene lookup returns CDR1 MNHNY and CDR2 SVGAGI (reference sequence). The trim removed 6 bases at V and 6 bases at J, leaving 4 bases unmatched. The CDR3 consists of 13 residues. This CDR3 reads CASSGQGAAEQYF. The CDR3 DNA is TGTGCCAGCAGCGGACAGGGGGCGGCCGAGCAGTACTTC.

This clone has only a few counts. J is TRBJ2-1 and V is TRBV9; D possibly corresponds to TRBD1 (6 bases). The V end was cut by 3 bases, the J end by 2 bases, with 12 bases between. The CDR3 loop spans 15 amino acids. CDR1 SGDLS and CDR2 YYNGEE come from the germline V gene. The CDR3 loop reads CASSAGGGAYNEQFF. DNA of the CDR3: TGTGCCAGCAGCGCAGGTGGGGGCGCCTACAATGAGCAGTTCTTC.

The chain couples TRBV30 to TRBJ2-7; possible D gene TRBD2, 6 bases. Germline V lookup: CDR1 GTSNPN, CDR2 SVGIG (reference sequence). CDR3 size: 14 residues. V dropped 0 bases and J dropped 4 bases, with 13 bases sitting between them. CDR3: CAWSVGLGLYEQYF. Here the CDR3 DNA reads TGTGCCTGGAGTGTAGGTTTGGGACTTTACGAGCAGTACTTC. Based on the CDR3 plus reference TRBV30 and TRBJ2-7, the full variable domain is SQTIHQWPATLVQPVGSPLSLECTVEGTSNPNLYWYRQAAGRGLQLLFYSVGIGQISSEVPQNLSASRPQDRQFILSSKKLLLSDSGFYLCAWSVGLGLYEQYFGPGTRLTVT.

CDR3 DNA: TGTGCCTGGGGTTCCGGGACAGGGGGCTGGGAGACCCAGTACTTC. Translating it yields CAWGSGTGGWETQYF. The rearrangement uses TRBV30 and TRBJ2-5; 12 bases match TRBD1. The CDR3 contains 15 residues. CDR1 is GTSNPN, CDR2 SVGIG, per germline (reference sequence). Unmatched junction bases numbered 9, after V lost 5 bases and J lost 5 bases. The full variable domain, with the rest looked up from reference TRBV30 and TRBJ2-5, is SQTIHQWPATLVQPVGSPLSLECTVEGTSNPNLYWYRQAAGRGLQLLFYSVGIGQISSEVPQNLSASRPQDRQFILSSKKLLLSDSGFYLCAWGSGTGGWETQYFGPGTRLLVL.

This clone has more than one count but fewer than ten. This CDR3 is CASSSGTGETQYF. The CDR3, as DNA: TGTGCCAGCAGTTCCGGGACAGGGGAGACCCAGTACTTC. This chain joins TRBV9 and TRBJ2-5; 9 nucleotides agree with TRBD1. The CDR3 consists of 13 residues. The germline CDR1 and CDR2 sequences are SGDLS and YYNGEE. Trimming at V came to 5 bases and at J to 5 bases, leaving 4 bases not matched to a gene. The full variable domain, with the rest looked up from reference TRBV9 and TRBJ2-5, is DSGVTQTPKHLITATGQRVTLRCSPRSGDLSVYWYQQSLDQGLQFLIQYYNGEERAKGNILERFSAQQFPDLHSELNLSSLELGDSALYFCASSSGTGETQYFGPGTRLLVL.

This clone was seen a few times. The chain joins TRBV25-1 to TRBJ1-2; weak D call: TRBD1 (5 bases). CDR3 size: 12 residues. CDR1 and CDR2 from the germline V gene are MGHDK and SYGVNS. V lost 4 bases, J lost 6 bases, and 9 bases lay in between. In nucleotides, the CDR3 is TGTGCCAGCAGTGCGGGGGTCAATGGCTACACCTTC. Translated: CASSAGVNGYTF.

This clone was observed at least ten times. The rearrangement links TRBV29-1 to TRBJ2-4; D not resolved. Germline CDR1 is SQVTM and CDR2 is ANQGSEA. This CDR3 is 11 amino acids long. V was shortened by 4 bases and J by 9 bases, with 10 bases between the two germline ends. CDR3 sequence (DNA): TGCAGCGTTGTCCAGGTCCCCATTCAGTACTTC. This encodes CSVVQVPIQYF.

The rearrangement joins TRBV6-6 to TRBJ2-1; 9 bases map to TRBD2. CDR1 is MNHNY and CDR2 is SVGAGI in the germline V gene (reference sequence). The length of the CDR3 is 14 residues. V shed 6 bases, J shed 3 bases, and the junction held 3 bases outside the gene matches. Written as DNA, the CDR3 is TGTGCCAGCAGACGCGGGAGGGTCTACAATGAGCAGTTCTTC. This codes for CASRRGRVYNEQFF.